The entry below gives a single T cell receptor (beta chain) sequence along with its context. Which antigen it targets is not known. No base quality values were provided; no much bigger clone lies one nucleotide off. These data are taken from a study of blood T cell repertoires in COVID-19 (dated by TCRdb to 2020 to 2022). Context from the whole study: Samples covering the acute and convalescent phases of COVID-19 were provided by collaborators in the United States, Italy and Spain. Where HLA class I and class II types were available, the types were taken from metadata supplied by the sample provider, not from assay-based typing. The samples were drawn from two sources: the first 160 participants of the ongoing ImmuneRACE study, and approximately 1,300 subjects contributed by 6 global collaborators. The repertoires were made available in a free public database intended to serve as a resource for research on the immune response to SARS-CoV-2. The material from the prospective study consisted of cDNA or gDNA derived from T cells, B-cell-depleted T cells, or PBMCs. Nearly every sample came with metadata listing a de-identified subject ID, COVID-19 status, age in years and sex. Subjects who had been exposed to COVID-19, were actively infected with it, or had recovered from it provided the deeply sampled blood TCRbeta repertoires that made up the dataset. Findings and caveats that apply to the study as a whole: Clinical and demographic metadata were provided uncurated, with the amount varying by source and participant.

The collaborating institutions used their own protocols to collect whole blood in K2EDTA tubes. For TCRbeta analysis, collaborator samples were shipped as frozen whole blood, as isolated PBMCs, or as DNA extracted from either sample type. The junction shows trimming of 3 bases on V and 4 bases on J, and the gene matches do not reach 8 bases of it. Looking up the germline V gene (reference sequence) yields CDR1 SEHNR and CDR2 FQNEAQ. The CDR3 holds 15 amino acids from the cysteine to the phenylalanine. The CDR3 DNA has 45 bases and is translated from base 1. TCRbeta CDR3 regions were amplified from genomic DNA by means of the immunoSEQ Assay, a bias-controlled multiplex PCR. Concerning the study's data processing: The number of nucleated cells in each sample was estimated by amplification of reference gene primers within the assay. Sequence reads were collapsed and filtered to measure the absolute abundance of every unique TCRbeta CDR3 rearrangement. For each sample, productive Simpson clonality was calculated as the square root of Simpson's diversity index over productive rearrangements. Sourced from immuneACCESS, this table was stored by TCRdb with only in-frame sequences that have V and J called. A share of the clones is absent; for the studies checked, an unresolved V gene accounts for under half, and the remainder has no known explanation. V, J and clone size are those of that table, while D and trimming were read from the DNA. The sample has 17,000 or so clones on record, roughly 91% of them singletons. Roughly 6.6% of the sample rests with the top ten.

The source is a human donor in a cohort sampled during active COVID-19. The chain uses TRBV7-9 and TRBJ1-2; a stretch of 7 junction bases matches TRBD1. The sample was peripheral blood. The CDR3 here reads CASSFPDRASYGYTF. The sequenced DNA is TGTGCCAGCAGCTTCCCCGACAGGGCAAGCTATGGCTACACCTTC.